A selection of T cell receptor beta chains follows, all from one sample in a study of technical replicates of blood from a few donors. Profiling relied on immunoSEQ multiplex PCR, and the TCRdb table lists in-frame clones only, not all of them. This sample has over 85,000 clones, with just under 95% found just once. Material: T cells isolated from PBMCs. These receptors all stem from a human donor in good health. CDR3s include the opening cysteine and the closing phenylalanine or tryptophan. Each record gives: D gene, clone size, V gene, J gene, CDR3 DNA, CDR3 protein. The D gene is left open where the match is weak. Not every row has a clone size; where given, it reads once, few, many or a size class.

d_gene: -
abundance: -
v_gene: TRBV7-9
j_gene: TRBJ2-7
CDR3nt: TGTGCCAGCAGCCCAGCAGGGTTCCTCTACGAGCAGTACTTC
CDR3aa: CASSPAGFLYEQYF

d_gene: TRBD1
abundance: -
v_gene: TRBV19
j_gene: TRBJ2-1
CDR3nt: TGTGCCAGTAAAAAGGGGGCGGGCTACAATGAGCAGTTCTTC
CDR3aa: CASKKGAGYNEQFF

d_gene: TRBD1
abundance: -
v_gene: TRBV5-4
j_gene: TRBJ1-5
CDR3nt: TGTGCCAGCAGCTTGGAACAGGGGGTGTCATATAGCAATCAGCCCCAGCATTTT
CDR3aa: CASSLEQGVSYSNQPQHF

d_gene: TRBD1
abundance: -
v_gene: TRBV18
j_gene: TRBJ1-2
CDR3nt: TGTGCCAGCTCACCTGGACAGGGGGCGGACTATGGCTACACCTTC
CDR3aa: CASSPGQGADYGYTF

d_gene: -
abundance: once
v_gene: TRBV19
j_gene: TRBJ1-1
CDR3nt: TGTGCCAGTAGTATGACACGGAACACTGAAGCTTTCTTT
CDR3aa: CASSMTRNTEAFF

d_gene: -
abundance: -
v_gene: TRBV19
j_gene: TRBJ2-3
CDR3nt: TGTGCCAGTAGTTCCGACTATTCTGTCACAGATACGCAGTATTTT
CDR3aa: CASSSDYSVTDTQYF

d_gene: TRBD2
abundance: once
v_gene: TRBV9
j_gene: TRBJ2-3
CDR3nt: TGTGCCAGCAGCGTAGGTCAGGCGGGAGTAGGAGATACGCAGTATTTT
CDR3aa: CASSVGQAGVGDTQYF

d_gene: TRBD2
abundance: -
v_gene: TRBV29-1
j_gene: TRBJ2-1
CDR3nt: TGCAGCGAGGGCGGGAGGGCCTACAATGAGCAGTTCTTC
CDR3aa: CSEGGRAYNEQFF

d_gene: -
abundance: once
v_gene: TRBV28
j_gene: TRBJ2-7
CDR3nt: TGTGCCAGCAGTTTACCAACTGACAGTGCCTACGAGCAGTACTTC
CDR3aa: CASSLPTDSAYEQYF

d_gene: -
abundance: -
v_gene: TRBV7-6
j_gene: TRBJ1-1
CDR3nt: TGTGCCAGCAGTCCTGGGCCGAACACTGAAGCTTTCTTT
CDR3aa: CASSPGPNTEAFF

d_gene: TRBD1
abundance: -
v_gene: TRBV15
j_gene: TRBJ1-5
CDR3nt: TGTGCCACCGAAAGGTCCCCAGGGGGCCATCAGCCCCAGCATTTT
CDR3aa: CATERSPGGHQPQHF

d_gene: TRBD1
abundance: -
v_gene: TRBV7-8
j_gene: TRBJ2-7
CDR3nt: TGTGCCAGCAGCTTAGTGGGACAGGGGGAATTTGGCGAGCAGTACTTC
CDR3aa: CASSLVGQGEFGEQYF

d_gene: TRBD1
abundance: -
v_gene: TRBV27
j_gene: TRBJ1-5
CDR3nt: TGTGCCAGCAGCGTAGGGGCCAGGGGGCAGCCCCAGCATTTT
CDR3aa: CASSVGARGQPQHF

d_gene: TRBD1
abundance: -
v_gene: TRBV7-9
j_gene: TRBJ2-6
CDR3nt: TGTGCCAGCAGCACACCGGGACAGGCCGGCTCTGGGGCCAACGTCCTGACTTTC
CDR3aa: CASSTPGQAGSGANVLTF

d_gene: -
abundance: -
v_gene: TRBV5-5
j_gene: TRBJ2-7
CDR3nt: TGTGCCAGCAGCTTCCGAGACTACGAGCAGTACTTC
CDR3aa: CASSFRDYEQYF

d_gene: TRBD2
abundance: -
v_gene: TRBV7-8
j_gene: TRBJ2-3
CDR3nt: TGTGCCAGCAGCACAAAACTAGCGGGAGGGGCAGATACGCAGTATTTT
CDR3aa: CASSTKLAGGADTQYF

d_gene: TRBD1
abundance: once
v_gene: TRBV19
j_gene: TRBJ2-7
CDR3nt: TGTGCCAGTAGTATAGTCCCCCGACAGGGATACGAGCAGTACTTC
CDR3aa: CASSIVPRQGYEQYF

d_gene: -
abundance: -
v_gene: TRBV15
j_gene: TRBJ2-4
CDR3nt: TGTGCCCCTGACTTCACACTTCTAGCCAAAAACATTCAGTACTTC
CDR3aa: CAPDFTLLAKNIQYF

d_gene: -
abundance: -
v_gene: TRBV5-1
j_gene: TRBJ1-1
CDR3nt: TGCGCCAGCAGCTTTTCCGGGATGTACACTGAAGCTTTCTTT
CDR3aa: CASSFSGMYTEAFF

d_gene: -
abundance: once
v_gene: TRBV30
j_gene: TRBJ2-3
CDR3nt: TGTGCCTGGAGTGGGTGGCGGAATTCAGATACGCAGTATTTT
CDR3aa: CAWSGWRNSDTQYF

d_gene: -
abundance: -
v_gene: TRBV9
j_gene: TRBJ2-1
CDR3nt: TGTGCCAGCAGCGTAGGCGATGAGCAGTTCTTC
CDR3aa: CASSVGDEQFF